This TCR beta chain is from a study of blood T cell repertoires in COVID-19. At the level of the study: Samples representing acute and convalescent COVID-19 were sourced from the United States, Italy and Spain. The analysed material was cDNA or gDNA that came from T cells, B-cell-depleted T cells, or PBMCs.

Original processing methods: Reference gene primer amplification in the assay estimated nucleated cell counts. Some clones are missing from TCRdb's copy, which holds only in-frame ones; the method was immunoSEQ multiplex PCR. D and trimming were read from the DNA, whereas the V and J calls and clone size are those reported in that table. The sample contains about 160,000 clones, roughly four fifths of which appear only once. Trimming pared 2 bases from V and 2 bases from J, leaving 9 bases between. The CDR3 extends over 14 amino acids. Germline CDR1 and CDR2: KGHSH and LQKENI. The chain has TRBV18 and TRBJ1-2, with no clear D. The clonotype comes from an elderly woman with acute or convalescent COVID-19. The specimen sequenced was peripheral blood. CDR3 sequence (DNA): TGTGCCAGCTCACCAATGGCAGGCAACTATGGCTACACCTTC. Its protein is CASSPMAGNYGYTF.